One and the same sample provided the 32 T cell receptor beta chains below, sequenced in a study of T cells after yellow fever vaccination (dated by TCRdb to between 2018 and 2020). According to the study, the label for this sample's treatment or condition signals: live attenuated yellow fever vaccine strain. The library relied on 5' RACE. The sequencer was an Illumina HiSeq 2500. The raw public reads went through TCRdb reprocessing: fastp at Q25, MiXCR clone calling, in-frame beta chains kept. Rows with one shared CDR3 protein collapse into an entry with the most common genes and DNA. The sample records 450,000 to 550,000 distinct CDR3 sequences, about a fifth of which are singletons. Roughly 16% of the sample belongs to the ten largest clones. This specimen was PBMCs, taken less than 25 days after the first yellow fever vaccination. All receptors come from a man in his late teens or twenties who received the YFV17D yellow fever vaccine.

The chain has TRBV20-1 and TRBJ2-3; 7 bases agree with TRBD2. The germline V gene has CDR1 DFQATT and CDR2 SNEGSKA (reference sequence). V was pared by 3 bases and J by 0 bases, with 6 bases of the junction left unmatched. The CDR3 is made up of 15 amino acids. DNA for the CDR3: TGCAGTGCTAGTAACGGGGGGTCTAGCACAGATACGCAGTATTTT. This gives the protein CSASNGGSSTDTQYF.

A few counts support this clonotype. The rearrangement joins TRBV6-1 to TRBJ2-4; 8 bases are a match to TRBD1. CDR3 length: 14 amino acids. Germline loops: CDR1 MNHNS, CDR2 SASEGT. V lost 6 bases and J lost 4; bases outside the gene matches: 5. In nucleotides, the CDR3 is TGTGCCAGCAGGTTGACAGGGGCGAAAAACATTCAGTACTTC. This gives the protein CASRLTGAKNIQYF.

Only a few counts were recorded for this clonotype. The genes are TRBV11-2 and TRBJ1-4; a weak D match, TRBD1 (5 bases). Germline V lookup: CDR1 SGHAT, CDR2 FQNNGV. V dropped 7 bases and J dropped 8 bases, with 17 bases sitting between them. The length of the CDR3 is 14 residues. For the CDR3, the DNA is TGTGCCAGCACTCTCCCCGGGGGTGGCGAAAAACTGTTTTTT. Translation: CASTLPGGGEKLFF. The whole variable domain, filled in from reference TRBV11-2 and TRBJ1-4, reads EAGVAQSPRYKIIEKRQSVAFWCNPISGHATLYWYQQILGQGPKLLIQFQNNGVVDDSQLPKDRFSAERLKGVDSTLKIQPAKLEDSAVYLCASTLPGGGEKLFFGSGTQLSVL.

Only a few counts were recorded for this clonotype. The CDR3 is CASSPSSRGNSPLHF. The CDR3 bases are TGTGCCAGCAGCCCGAGTTCGCGGGGTAATTCACCCCTCCACTTT. V gene TRBV3-1 combines with J gene TRBJ1-6, with unresolved D. The CDR3 loop spans 15 amino acids. The germline V gene has CDR1 LGHDT and CDR2 YNNKEL (reference sequence). The V end lost 4 bases, the J end lost 6 bases, and 13 bases lay between the germline ends.

The rearrangement links TRBV6-1 to TRBJ1-1; D remains unclear. Trimming took 7 bases from V and 1 from J, leaving 10 bases between them. Germline assignment: CDR1 MNHNS and CDR2 SASEGT. The CDR3 runs to 13 residues. Written as DNA, the CDR3 is TGTGCCAGCACGGGCCTAGGGAACACTGAAGCTTTCTTT. Its protein product is CASTGLGNTEAFF.

V is TRBV4-2 and J is TRBJ2-4; 7 bases are a match to TRBD1. This CDR3 has 16 amino acids. The V gene end was trimmed by 4 bases and the J gene end by 0 bases; junction bases not matched to a gene: 6. Germline CDR1 is LGHNA and CDR2 is YNFKEQ. The CDR3 DNA reads TGTGCCAGCAGCCTCGGGACAGTCCTAGCCAAAAACATTCAGTACTTC. Its protein product is CASSLGTVLAKNIQYF.

The chain links TRBV7-9 to TRBJ1-1; no clear D. The CDR3 consists of 13 residues. Deletions cut 5 bases from V and 6 bases from J, with 13 bases between. Germline CDR1 is SEHNR and CDR2 is FQNEAQ (reference sequence). The CDR3 protein is CASSPRAGAEAFF. CDR3 DNA sequence: TGTGCCAGCAGCCCCCGTGCGGGCGCTGAAGCTTTCTTT.

This clonotype was counted between two and nine times. For the CDR3, the DNA is TGCAGTGCTAGAGACGACAGGGGGCCGGGGGAGCTGTTTTTT. Its protein is CSARDDRGPGELFF. This chain joins TRBV20-1 and TRBJ2-2; TRBD1 aligns across 10 bases. The CDR3 has 14 amino acids. The V gene end was trimmed by 0 bases and the J gene end by 8 bases; junction bases not matched to a gene: 3. Germline CDR1 and CDR2: DFQATT and SNEGSKA (reference sequence).

This clonotype appeared a few times. The V and J genes are TRBV4-3 and TRBJ1-4, with 7 bases identical to TRBD1. CDR1 and CDR2 from the germline V gene are LGHNA and YSLEER. V shed 0 bases, J shed 6 bases, and the junction held 4 bases outside the gene matches. This CDR3 is built from 15 residues. CDR3 loop: CASSQDPRGYEKLFF. The CDR3 bases are TGCGCCAGCAGCCAAGATCCCAGGGGGTATGAAAAACTGTTTTTT.

This sequence joins TRBV6-2 or TRBV6-3 and TRBJ1-1; D uncertain. Trimming stripped 3 bases from V and 1 base from J, with 15 bases between. This CDR3 is 16 amino acids long. CDR1 MNHEY and CDR2 SVGEGT come from the germline V gene. CDR3 DNA sequence: TGTGCCAGCAGTTATCGGCAGGTCGGAGGGAACACTGAAGCTTTCTTT. Translated, it gives CASSYRQVGGNTEAFF.

The V call is TRBV18, the J call TRBJ1-4; 7 bases fit TRBD1. Germline V gene data show CDR1 as KGHSH and CDR2 as LQKENI. V gave up 3 bases and J gave up 6 bases; unmatched junction bases: 7. This CDR3 is built from 15 residues. The CDR3, as DNA: TGTGCCAGCTCACCCTCAGGGGGGTTCGATGAAAAACTGTTTTTT. It translates to CASSPSGGFDEKLFF.

V is TRBV5-1 and J is TRBJ2-1; D remains unclear. Germline CDR1 SGHRS, CDR2 YFSETQ. The CDR3 contains 15 residues. Between the trimmed V and J ends, which lost 0 bases and 0 bases, there was a span of 7 bases. The CDR3 sequence: CASSLVTNSYNEQFF. The CDR3 DNA reads TGCGCCAGCAGCTTGGTAACGAACTCCTACAATGAGCAGTTCTTC.

The chain combines TRBV5-6 with TRBJ1-6; TRBD1 is a possible D gene (6 bases). V was shortened by 3 bases and J by 7 bases, with 14 bases between the two germline ends. The CDR3 runs to 15 residues. Germline CDR1 is SGHDT and CDR2 is YYEEEE. CDR3 loop: CASSWAGTINSPLHF. CDR3 sequence (DNA): TGTGCCAGCAGCTGGGCCGGGACAATCAATTCACCCCTCCACTTT. Using reference TRBV5-6 and TRBJ1-6 for the parts outside the CDR3, the full variable domain is DAGVTQSPTHLIKTRGQQVTLRCSPKSGHDTVSWYQQALGQGPQFIFQYYEEEERQRGNFPDRFSGHQFPNYSSELNVNALLLGDSALYLCASSWAGTINSPLHFGNGTRLTVT.

The V call is TRBV5-1, the J call TRBJ2-5, with D possibly being TRBD1 (6 bases). The CDR3 runs to 14 residues. Looked up from germline, CDR1 is SGHRS and CDR2 is YFSETQ. V was pared by 5 bases and J by 1 base, with 12 bases between. The CDR3 is CASSPGQTQETQYF. The DNA of the CDR3 is TGCGCCAGCAGTCCGGGACAAACCCAAGAGACCCAGTACTTC.

This rearrangement joins TRBV7-4 to TRBJ2-5; 13 positions agree with TRBD2. This CDR3 region has 17 residues. Germline CDR1 and CDR2: SGHVT and SQSDAQ. V lost 8 bases to trimming and J lost 0 bases; unmatched junction nucleotides: 9. The CDR3 here is CASSTRTSGSYQETQYF. For the CDR3, the DNA is TGTGCCAGCTCCACCAGGACTAGCGGGAGCTACCAAGAGACCCAGTACTTC.

This clonotype appeared a few times. This chain links TRBV20-1 with TRBJ2-7; the D is unclear. The germline V gene has CDR1 DFQATT and CDR2 SNEGSKA (reference sequence). The CDR3 sequence is 14 residues long. The V end was cut by 3 bases, the J end by 0 bases, with 12 bases between. CDR3 nucleotide sequence: TGCAGTGCTAGGGATAGGACCGGCTCCTACGAGCAGTACTTC. Translation gives CSARDRTGSYEQYF.

This clonotype came up once. The chain uses TRBV7-6 and TRBJ2-2; 12 nucleotides line up with TRBD1. The V and J ends lost 5 bases and 10 bases, in that order; junction bases with no gene match: 14. CDR1 SGHVS and CDR2 FNYEAQ come from the germline V gene. This CDR3 is built from 17 residues. The CDR3 nucleotides are TGTGCCAGCAGCGTTAGGACTTTTGGGACAGGGGGCCAGGAGCTGTTTTTT. This translates into CASSVRTFGTGGQELFF.

This chain joins TRBV10-3 and TRBJ2-3; 8 bases agree with TRBD2. Germline loops: CDR1 ENHRY, CDR2 SYGVKD. V shed 8 bases, J shed 8 bases, and the junction held 9 bases outside the gene matches. The CDR3 consists of 13 residues. CDR3 nucleotide sequence: TGTGCCATCGCCTCGGGACTAGGGGGTACGCAGTATTTT. This codes for CAIASGLGGTQYF.

The rearrangement links TRBV5-1 to TRBJ2-2, with TRBD2 identical over 10 bases. The germline V gene encodes CDR1 SGHRS and CDR2 YFSETQ. V lost 2 bases, J lost 7 bases, and 11 bases stayed unmatched. The CDR3 covers 17 residues. CDR3: CASSLFSGGPKNGELFF. The DNA for the CDR3 is TGCGCCAGCAGCTTATTTAGCGGGGGGCCGAAGAACGGGGAGCTGTTTTTT.

V gene TRBV7-6 combines with J gene TRBJ1-1; D is unresolved. V gave up 6 bases and J gave up 2 bases, with 10 bases separating them. This CDR3 has 13 residues. Germline assignment: CDR1 SGHVS and CDR2 FNYEAQ. CDR3 protein: CASSSQQNTEAFF. The CDR3, as DNA: TGTGCCAGCAGTTCACAGCAAAACACTGAAGCTTTCTTT. Filled out from reference TRBV7-6 and TRBJ1-1, the complete variable domain reads GAGVSQSPRYKVTKRGQDVALRCDPISGHVSLYWYRQALGQGPEFLTYFNYEAQQDKSGLPNDRFSAERPEGSISTLTIQRTEQRDSAMYRCASSSQQNTEAFFGQGTRLTVV.

The chain recombines TRBV9 with TRBJ2-5; maybe TRBD2 (7 bases). CDR3 length: 15 residues. Trimming took off 2 bases at V and 0 bases at J, with 11 bases between the two ends. CDR1 SGDLS and CDR2 YYNGEE come from the germline V gene. The CDR3 sequence is CASSVAGADQETQYF. The CDR3 bases are TGTGCCAGCAGCGTGGCGGGGGCAGACCAAGAGACCCAGTACTTC.

The chain recombines TRBV4-1 with TRBJ2-1; 11 nucleotides agree with TRBD2. The CDR3 is 16 amino acids. V shed 1 base and J 9 bases; nucleotides not matched to a gene: 8. Germline values: CDR1 MGHRA, CDR2 YSYEKL. The CDR3, as DNA: TGCGCCAGCAGCCAAGGGACTAGCGGGCCCTTGGGTGAGCAGTTCTTC. It encodes CASSQGTSGPLGEQFF.

The chain joins TRBV4-3 to TRBJ1-1; possible D gene TRBD1, 6 bases. The germline CDR1 and CDR2 sequences are LGHNA and YSLEER. V was cut by 0 bases and J by 2 bases, with 13 bases left in between. The CDR3 consists of 16 residues. The CDR3 loop reads CASSQDRPDSNTEAFF. The CDR3 DNA reads TGCGCCAGCAGCCAAGATCGTCCGGACAGTAACACTGAAGCTTTCTTT.

This clonotype has a handful of counts. The V call is TRBV4-1, the J call TRBJ2-3, with 10 positions matching TRBD2. Unmatched junction bases numbered 9, after V lost 4 bases and J lost 5 bases. CDR1 and CDR2 from the germline V gene are MGHRA and YSYEKL. This CDR3 spans 16 amino acids. The CDR3: CASSLSAGGLKDTQYF. The CDR3 region has the DNA TGCGCCAGCAGCCTATCAGCGGGGGGGCTGAAAGATACGCAGTATTTT.

This rearrangement joins TRBV7-9 to TRBJ2-2; D is undetermined. V lost 3 bases to trimming and J lost 3 bases, with 14 bases between them. This CDR3 contains 16 residues. Germline V gene sequence: CDR1 SEHNR, CDR2 FQNEAQ (reference sequence). This CDR3 is CASSFAPPFDTGELFF. DNA of the CDR3: TGTGCCAGCAGCTTTGCCCCCCCTTTTGACACCGGGGAGCTGTTTTTT.

V gene TRBV7-3 combines with J gene TRBJ2-3; TRBD2 matches 7 bases. The CDR3 is 16 residues long. Trimming cost V 0 bases and J 6 bases; bases outside gene matches: 9. Germline V gives CDR1 SGHTA, CDR2 FQGTGA. CDR3 sequence: CASSLTEGGGGDTQYF. DNA for the CDR3: TGTGCCAGCAGCTTAACAGAAGGCGGGGGTGGGGATACGCAGTATTTT.

This clonotype appeared a few times. The V gene is TRBV5-1, the J gene TRBJ2-7, with D uncertain. The length of the CDR3 is 13 residues. Germline CDR1 is SGHRS and CDR2 is YFSETQ. The V and J ends lost 0 bases and 3 bases respectively, with 7 bases between them. The CDR3 sequence: CASSLDDNYEQYF. The CDR3 DNA is TGCGCCAGCAGCTTGGACGACAACTACGAGCAGTACTTC. Full variable domain (missing parts from reference TRBV5-1 and TRBJ2-7): KAGVTQTPRYLIKTRGQQVTLSCSPISGHRSVSWYQQTPGQGLQFLFEYFSETQRNKGNFPGRFSGRQFSNSRSEMNVSTLELGDSALYLCASSLDDNYEQYFGPGTRLTVT.

This clonotype was counted a few times. The chain recombines TRBV5-1 with TRBJ2-2; D possibly corresponds to TRBD1 (6 bases). CDR1 is SGHRS, CDR2 YFSETQ, per germline. CDR3 size: 16 residues. Trimming stripped 0 bases from V and 3 bases from J, with 12 bases between. CDR3 sequence: CASSLEGGWDTGELFF. CDR3 nucleotides: TGCGCCAGCAGCTTGGAAGGGGGTTGGGACACCGGGGAGCTGTTTTTT. The full variable domain, rest sourced from reference TRBV5-1 and TRBJ2-2, is KAGVTQTPRYLIKTRGQQVTLSCSPISGHRSVSWYQQTPGQGLQFLFEYFSETQRNKGNFPGRFSGRQFSNSRSEMNVSTLELGDSALYLCASSLEGGWDTGELFFGEGSRLTVL.

The V and J genes are TRBV12-3 or TRBV12-4 and TRBJ1-1; 9 positions agree with TRBD1. J gave up 3 bases and V 5 bases, and 4 bases lay outside the gene matches. CDR3 size: 14 residues. This chain's CDR3 is CASSRQGDYTEAFF. DNA of the CDR3: TGTGCCAGCAGTCGACAGGGGGATTACACTGAAGCTTTCTTT.

The rearrangement uses TRBV7-9 and TRBJ1-2; 9 bases agree with TRBD1. The V gene's germline CDR1 is SEHNR and CDR2 FQNEAQ (reference sequence). This CDR3 has 15 amino acids. V shed 6 bases and J 5 bases; nucleotides not matched to a gene: 10. The DNA of the CDR3 is TGTGCCAGCAGATTAAACCGGGACAGGGTGTATGGCTACACCTTC. Translation: CASRLNRDRVYGYTF.

The chain carries TRBV28 and TRBJ2-5; D unresolved. V was shortened by 7 bases and J by 1 base, with 10 bases between the two germline ends. CDR1 is MDHEN and CDR2 is SYDVKM in the germline V gene. The CDR3 runs 13 residues. The CDR3 region is CASKAGSQETQYF. The CDR3 DNA reads TGTGCCAGCAAGGCCGGTTCCCAAGAGACCCAGTACTTC.

This chain uses TRBV20-1 with TRBJ2-7; either TRBD1 or TRBD2 may supply D (5 bases each). The CDR3 has 14 residues. Trimming shortened V by 5 bases and J by 2 bases, and 16 bases separated the two germline ends. Germline V gene sequence: CDR1 DFQATT, CDR2 SNEGSKA (reference sequence). The CDR3 region has the DNA TGCAGTGCTCCCGACAGAGGGCTGACCTACGAGCAGTACGTC. This codes for CSAPDRGLTYEQYV.